The T cell receptor beta chain described here comes from a study of blood T cell repertoires in COVID-19. Assay: immunoSEQ multiplex PCR; the TCRdb copy retains only in-frame clones and omits some. The table shows about 180,000 clones, with roughly four fifths occurring only once. CDR3 size: 14 residues. Germline trimming cut 7 bases from V and 2 bases from J; bases unmatched to any gene: 7. Germline lookup yields CDR1 MDHEN and CDR2 SYDVKM. This chain links TRBV28 with TRBJ1-2; the match to TRBD1 covers 7 bases. The sequence derives from a woman aged 70-85 years with COVID-19, enrolled during active disease. The sequenced sample was peripheral blood. In DNA, the CDR3 is TGTGCCAGCATTACGACAGGGACAAACTATGGCTACACCTTC. Residues: CASITTGTNYGYTF.